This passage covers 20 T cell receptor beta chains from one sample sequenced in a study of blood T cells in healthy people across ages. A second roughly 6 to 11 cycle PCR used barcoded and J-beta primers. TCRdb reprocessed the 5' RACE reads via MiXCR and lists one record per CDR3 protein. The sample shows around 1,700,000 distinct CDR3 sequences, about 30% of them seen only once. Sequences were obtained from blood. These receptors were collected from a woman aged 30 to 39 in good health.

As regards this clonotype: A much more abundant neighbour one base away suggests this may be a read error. The CDR3 DNA reads TGTGCCAGCAGCCACGCGGAGACCCTGTACTTC. It yields the protein CASSHAETLYF. J is TRBJ2-5 and V is TRBV14; no firm D call. The CDR3 has 11 residues. Germline assignment: CDR1 SGHDN and CDR2 FVKESK.

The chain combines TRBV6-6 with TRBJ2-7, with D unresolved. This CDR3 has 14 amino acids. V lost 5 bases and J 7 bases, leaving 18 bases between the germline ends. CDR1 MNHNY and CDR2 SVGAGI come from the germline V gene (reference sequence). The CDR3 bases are TGTGCCAGCAGTGACCTACAGAGCCCCAGGGAGCAGTACTTC. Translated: CASSDLQSPREQYF.

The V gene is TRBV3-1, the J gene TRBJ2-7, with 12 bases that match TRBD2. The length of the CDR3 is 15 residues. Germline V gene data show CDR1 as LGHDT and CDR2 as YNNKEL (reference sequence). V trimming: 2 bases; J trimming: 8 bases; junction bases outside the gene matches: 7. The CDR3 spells CASSQLSSGRAKQYF. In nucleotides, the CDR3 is TGTGCCAGCAGCCAACTGTCTAGCGGGAGGGCGAAGCAGTACTTC.

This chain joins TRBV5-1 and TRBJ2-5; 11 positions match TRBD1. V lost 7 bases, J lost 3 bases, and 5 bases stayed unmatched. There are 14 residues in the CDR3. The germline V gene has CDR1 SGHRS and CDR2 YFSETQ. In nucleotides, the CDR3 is TGCGCCAGCGTGGGGACAGGGGGGGAAGAGACCCAGTACTTC. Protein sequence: CASVGTGGEETQYF. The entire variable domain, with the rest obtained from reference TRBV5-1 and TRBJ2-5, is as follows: KAGVTQTPRYLIKTRGQQVTLSCSPISGHRSVSWYQQTPGQGLQFLFEYFSETQRNKGNFPGRFSGRQFSNSRSEMNVSTLELGDSALYLCASVGTGGEETQYFGPGTRLLVL.

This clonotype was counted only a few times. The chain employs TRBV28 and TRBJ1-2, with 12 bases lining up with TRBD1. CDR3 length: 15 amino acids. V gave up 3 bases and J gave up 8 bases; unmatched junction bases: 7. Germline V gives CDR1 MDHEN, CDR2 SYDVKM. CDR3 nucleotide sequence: TGTGCCAGCAGTTTGGGACAGGGGGCCATACGGGGCTACACCTTC. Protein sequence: CASSLGQGAIRGYTF.

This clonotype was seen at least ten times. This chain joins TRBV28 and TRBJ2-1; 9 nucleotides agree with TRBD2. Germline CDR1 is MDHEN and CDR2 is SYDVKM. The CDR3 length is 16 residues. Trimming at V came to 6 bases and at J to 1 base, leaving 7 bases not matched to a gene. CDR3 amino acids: CASSFRRGGSYNEQFF. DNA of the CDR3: TGTGCCAGCAGCTTTCGGCGGGGGGGGTCCTACAATGAGCAGTTCTTC.

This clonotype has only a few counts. CDR3 sequence: CASSYPGTGKVGYTQYF. The CDR3 bases are TGTGCCAGCAGTTACCCAGGGACAGGGAAGGTGGGTTATACGCAGTATTTT. The rearrangement joins TRBV6-6 to TRBJ2-3; TRBD1 matches 9 bases. CDR3 length equals 17 residues. Germline assignment: CDR1 MNHNY and CDR2 SVGAGI (reference sequence). J gave up 7 bases and V 2 bases, and 13 bases lay outside the gene matches.

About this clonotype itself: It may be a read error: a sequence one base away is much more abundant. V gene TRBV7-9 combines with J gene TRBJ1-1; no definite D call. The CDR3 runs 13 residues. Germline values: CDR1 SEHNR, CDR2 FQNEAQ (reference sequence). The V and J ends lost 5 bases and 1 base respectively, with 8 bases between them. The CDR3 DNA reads TGTGCCAGCAGCATCCCAACGAACACTGAAGCTTTCTTT. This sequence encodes CASSIPTNTEAFF.

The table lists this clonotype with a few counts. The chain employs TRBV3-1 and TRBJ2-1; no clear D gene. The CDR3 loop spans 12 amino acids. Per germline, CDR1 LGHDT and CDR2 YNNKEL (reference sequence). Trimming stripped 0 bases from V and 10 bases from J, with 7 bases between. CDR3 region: CASSQDFLEQFF. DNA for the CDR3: TGTGCCAGCAGCCAAGACTTCTTGGAGCAGTTCTTC.

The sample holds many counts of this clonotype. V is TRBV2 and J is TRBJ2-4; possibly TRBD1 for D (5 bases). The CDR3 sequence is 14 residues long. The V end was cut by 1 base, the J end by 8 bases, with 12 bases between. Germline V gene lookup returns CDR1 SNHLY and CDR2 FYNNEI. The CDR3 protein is CASSEGAGMDIQYF. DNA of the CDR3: TGTGCCAGCAGTGAAGGGGCAGGGATGGACATTCAGTACTTC.

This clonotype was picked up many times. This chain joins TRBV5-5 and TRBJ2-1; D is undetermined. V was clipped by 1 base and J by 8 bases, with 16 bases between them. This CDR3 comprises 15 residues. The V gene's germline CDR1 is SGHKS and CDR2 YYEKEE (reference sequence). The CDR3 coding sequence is TGTGCCAGCAGCTTGTCCCCACCCAAGGTGGATGAGCAGTTCTTC. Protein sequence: CASSLSPPKVDEQFF.

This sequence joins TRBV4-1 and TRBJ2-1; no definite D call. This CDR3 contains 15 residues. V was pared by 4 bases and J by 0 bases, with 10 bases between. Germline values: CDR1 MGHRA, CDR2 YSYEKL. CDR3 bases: TGCGCCAGCAGCCCTGGGGTCCTCTCCTACAATGAGCAGTTCTTC. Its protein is CASSPGVLSYNEQFF.

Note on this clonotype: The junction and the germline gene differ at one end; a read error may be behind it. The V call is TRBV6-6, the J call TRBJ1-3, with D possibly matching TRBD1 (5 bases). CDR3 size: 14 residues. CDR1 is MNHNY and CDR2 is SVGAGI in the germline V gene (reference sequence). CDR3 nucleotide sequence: TGTGCCAGCAGGTACTCGAGGACAAAAAACACCATATATTTT. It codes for CASRYSRTKNTIYF.

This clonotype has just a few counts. The CDR3 protein is CASSELLTTDTQYF. For the CDR3, the DNA is TGCGCCAGCAGTGAGCTGCTTACCACAGATACGCAGTATTTT. The chain joins TRBV10-1 to TRBJ2-3; D unclear. Germline loops: CDR1 WNHNN, CDR2 SYGVQD (reference sequence). Trimming stripped 2 bases from V and 2 bases from J, with 8 bases between. The CDR3 is made up of 14 amino acids.

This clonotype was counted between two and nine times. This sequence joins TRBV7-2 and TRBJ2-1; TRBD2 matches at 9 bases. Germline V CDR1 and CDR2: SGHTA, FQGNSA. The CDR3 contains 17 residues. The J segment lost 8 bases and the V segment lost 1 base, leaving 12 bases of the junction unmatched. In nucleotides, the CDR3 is TGTGCCAGCAGCTTAGTACTGCGCGGGAGGGCCGTGGATGAGCAGTTCTTC. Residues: CASSLVLRGRAVDEQFF.

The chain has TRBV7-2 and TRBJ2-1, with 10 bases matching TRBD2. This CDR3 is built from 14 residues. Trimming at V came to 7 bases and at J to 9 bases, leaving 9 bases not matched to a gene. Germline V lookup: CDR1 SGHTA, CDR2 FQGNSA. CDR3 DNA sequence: TGTGCCAGCACCGGAGCGGGAGGGGGCAGTGAGCAGTTCTTC. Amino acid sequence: CASTGAGGGSEQFF.

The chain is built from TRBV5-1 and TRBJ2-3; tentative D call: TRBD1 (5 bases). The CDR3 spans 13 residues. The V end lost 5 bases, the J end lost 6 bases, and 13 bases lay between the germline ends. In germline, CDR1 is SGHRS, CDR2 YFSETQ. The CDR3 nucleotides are TGCGCCAGCAGTTTTGGTCGACAGGATACGCAGTATTTT. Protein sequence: CASSFGRQDTQYF.

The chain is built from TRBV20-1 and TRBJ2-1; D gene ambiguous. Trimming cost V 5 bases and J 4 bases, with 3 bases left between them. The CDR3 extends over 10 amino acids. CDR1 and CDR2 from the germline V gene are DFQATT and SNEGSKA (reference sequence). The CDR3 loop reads CSAFYNEQFF. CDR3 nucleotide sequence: TGCAGTGCTTTTTACAATGAGCAGTTCTTC.

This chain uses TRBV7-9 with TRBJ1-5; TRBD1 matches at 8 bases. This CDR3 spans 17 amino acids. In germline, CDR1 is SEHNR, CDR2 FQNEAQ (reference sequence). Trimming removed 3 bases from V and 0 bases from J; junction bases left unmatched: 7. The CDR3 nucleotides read TGTGCCAGCAGCTTGGACAGACAGGGGCCTAGCAATCAGCCCCAGCATTTT. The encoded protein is CASSLDRQGPSNQPQHF.

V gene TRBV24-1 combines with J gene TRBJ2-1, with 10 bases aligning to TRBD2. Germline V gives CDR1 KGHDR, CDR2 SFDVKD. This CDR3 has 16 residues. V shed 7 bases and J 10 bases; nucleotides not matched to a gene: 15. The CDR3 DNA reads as TGTGCCACCAGCGAAGCGGGGGGGCGTACCGGGGGAGAGCAGTTCTTC. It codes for CATSEAGGRTGGEQFF.